The 15 T cell receptor beta chains below come from one sample, sequenced in a study of T cells in Graves' hyperthyroidism and ophthalmopathy. It was RNA transcripts that yielded the amplified TCR beta CDR3 regions. Using the HTBI primer set, a first-round RT-PCR was run on the TCR CDR3. Using its own MiXCR run on the multiplex PCR reads, TCRdb lists one record per CDR3 protein. Of fewer than 300,000 distinct CDR3 sequences in the sample, over 12% were seen once. The sequencing input was blood. These TCRs come from a woman between 50 and 59 years old with Graves' hyperthyroidism that later progressed to Graves' ophthalmopathy.

This clonotype was detected many times. The CDR3 DNA sequence: TGTGCCAGCAGTTTAGCGACAGGCCTGGACTACGAGCAGTACTTC. Translation: CASSLATGLDYEQYF. The chain combines TRBV12-3 or TRBV12-4 with TRBJ2-7; tentative D call: TRBD1 (6 bases). Trimming pared 0 bases from V and 3 bases from J, leaving 12 bases between. This CDR3 is built from 15 residues.

This clonotype was counted ten times or more. The chain couples TRBV12-3 or TRBV12-4 to TRBJ2-1, with D maybe TRBD2 (6 bases). The CDR3 extends over 13 amino acids. V was shortened by 3 bases and J by 8 bases, with 11 bases between the two germline ends. CDR3 sequence reads: CASSFHGTDEQFF. CDR3 sequence (DNA): TGTGCCAGCAGTTTTCACGGGACTGATGAGCAGTTCTTC.

This CDR3 reads CASSVRMDRETQYF. CDR3 sequence (DNA): TGTGCCAGCAGCGTTCGAATGGATCGAGAGACCCAGTACTTC. This chain uses TRBV7-9 with TRBJ2-5; D is unclear. The CDR3 has 14 residues. The germline V and J ends were trimmed by 5 bases and 4 bases, with 14 bases remaining between them. The germline V gene encodes CDR1 SEHNR and CDR2 FQNEAQ (reference sequence).

In regard to this clonotype: This may stem from a read error, because a much larger clone lies one nucleotide away. The chain employs TRBV12-3 or TRBV12-4 and TRBJ1-1, with a weak D call TRBD1 (6 bases). Trimming removed 5 bases at V and 5 bases at J, with 21 bases between. CDR3 length: 16 residues. This chain's CDR3 is CASSDPNPTGRTEAFF. CDR3 in DNA: TGTGCCAGCAGTGACCCGAACCCGACAGGAAGGACTGAAGCTTTCTTT.

This clonotype came up many times. This chain links TRBV20-1 with TRBJ2-3; 8 bases agree with TRBD1. This CDR3 is built from 15 residues. J was trimmed by 0 bases and V by 4 bases; bases with no gene match: 6. Per the germline V gene, CDR1 is DFQATT and CDR2 is SNEGSKA (reference sequence). The CDR3 DNA follows: TGCAGTGCTACCGACAGGGGAGGAAGCACAGATACGCAGTATTTT. Amino acid sequence: CSATDRGGSTDTQYF.

This clonotype has ten or more counts. The chain couples TRBV20-1 to TRBJ1-1, with D uncertain. Germline CDR1 DFQATT, CDR2 SNEGSKA (reference sequence). V lost 0 bases and J lost 5, with 10 bases in between. The CDR3 extends over 13 amino acids. The CDR3 DNA is TGCAGTGCTAGAGATCCCGTAAGGACTGAAGCTTTCTTT. Protein sequence: CSARDPVRTEAFF.

This clonotype showed up many times. The V and J genes are TRBV18 and TRBJ2-7; D could derive from TRBD1 or TRBD2 (5 bases each). The CDR3 extends over 14 amino acids. Per the germline V gene, CDR1 is KGHSH and CDR2 is LQKENI. Between the trimmed V and J ends, which lost 5 bases and 5 bases, there was a span of 16 bases. The CDR3 sequence: CASSLGVGDDEQYF. The CDR3, as DNA: TGTGCCAGCTCATTGGGGGTTGGTGATGACGAGCAGTACTTC.

Many counts were recorded for this clonotype. V gene TRBV7-8 combines with J gene TRBJ2-2, with 10 bases aligning to TRBD2. V gave up 5 bases and J gave up 6 bases; unmatched junction bases: 15. CDR3 length: 18 amino acids. Germline lookup yields CDR1 SGHVS and CDR2 FQNEAQ. This CDR3 is CASSPLWSGRAAAGELFF. The DNA for the CDR3 is TGTGCCAGCAGCCCTCTGTGGAGCGGGAGGGCCGCGGCCGGGGAGCTGTTTTTT.

In regard to this clonotype: It may be a read error: a sequence one base away is much more abundant. The V gene is TRBV6-1, the J gene TRBJ2-7, with a tentative D call TRBD1 (6 bases). Looked up from germline, CDR1 is MNHNS and CDR2 is SASEGT. V lost 5 bases and J 5 bases, leaving 19 bases between the germline ends. The length of the CDR3 is 15 residues. CDR3 sequence: CASSPWGRQMDEQYF. The CDR3 DNA sequence: TGTGCCAGCAGTCCCTGGGGGCGGCAGATGGACGAGCAGTACTTC.

This chain connects TRBV19 to TRBJ2-2, with 11 positions matching TRBD1. This CDR3 is 19 amino acids long. V shed 1 base, J shed 0 bases, and the junction held 7 bases outside the gene matches. Germline V lookup: CDR1 LNHDA, CDR2 SQIVND (reference sequence). The DNA of the CDR3 is TGTGCCAGTAGTATAGGGCCTCCGGGACAGGGGGCGAACACCGGGGAGCTGTTTTTT. Translated, it gives CASSIGPPGQGANTGELFF.

This clonotype was observed many times. For the CDR3, the DNA is TGTGCCAGCAGCTCGGGCGGGGGAAACTATGGCTACACCTTC. It specifies CASSSGGGNYGYTF. The chain has TRBV28 and TRBJ1-2; the D gene is possibly TRBD1 (5 bases). Germline V gene data show CDR1 as MDHEN and CDR2 as SYDVKM. This CDR3 region has 14 residues. V shed 6 bases and J shed 2 bases, with 13 bases lying between them.

The chain employs TRBV24-1 and TRBJ2-6, with a weak D call TRBD1 (5 bases). Per the germline V gene, CDR1 is KGHDR and CDR2 is SFDVKD. There are 14 residues in the CDR3. V shed 3 bases and J shed 6 bases, with 8 bases lying between them. The CDR3 DNA follows: TGTGCCACCAGTGATGCAGGGATGGCCAACGTCCTGACTTTC. It yields the protein CATSDAGMANVLTF.

In its sample, this clonotype was seen many times. The chain couples TRBV28 to TRBJ1-5, with no clear D. Trimming shortened V by 3 bases and J by 1 base, and 10 bases separated the two germline ends. Germline CDR1 reads MDHEN; CDR2 reads SYDVKM. The CDR3 contains 15 residues. CDR3 nucleotides: TGTGCCAGCAGTTTTGGCGGTTTAAGCAATCAGCCCCAGCATTTT. As protein: CASSFGGLSNQPQHF.

The chain uses TRBV19 and TRBJ2-6; D remains ambiguous. The CDR3 totals 14 residues. V shed 8 bases and J shed 0 bases, with 8 bases lying between them. Germline V lookup: CDR1 LNHDA, CDR2 SQIVND (reference sequence). CDR3 residues: CASVWSSGANVLTF. In DNA, the CDR3 is TGTGCCAGTGTGTGGAGCTCTGGGGCCAACGTCCTGACTTTC.

This clonotype has at least ten counts. V and J are TRBV2 and TRBJ1-5; tentative D call: TRBD1 (6 bases). Germline loops: CDR1 SNHLY, CDR2 FYNNEI. Trimming left V 6 bases short and J 0 bases short, with 18 bases between. CDR3 length: 17 residues. Here the CDR3 reads CASRAHGEGDSNQPQHF. For the CDR3, the DNA is TGTGCCAGCAGAGCCCACGGGGAGGGGGATAGCAATCAGCCCCAGCATTTT.